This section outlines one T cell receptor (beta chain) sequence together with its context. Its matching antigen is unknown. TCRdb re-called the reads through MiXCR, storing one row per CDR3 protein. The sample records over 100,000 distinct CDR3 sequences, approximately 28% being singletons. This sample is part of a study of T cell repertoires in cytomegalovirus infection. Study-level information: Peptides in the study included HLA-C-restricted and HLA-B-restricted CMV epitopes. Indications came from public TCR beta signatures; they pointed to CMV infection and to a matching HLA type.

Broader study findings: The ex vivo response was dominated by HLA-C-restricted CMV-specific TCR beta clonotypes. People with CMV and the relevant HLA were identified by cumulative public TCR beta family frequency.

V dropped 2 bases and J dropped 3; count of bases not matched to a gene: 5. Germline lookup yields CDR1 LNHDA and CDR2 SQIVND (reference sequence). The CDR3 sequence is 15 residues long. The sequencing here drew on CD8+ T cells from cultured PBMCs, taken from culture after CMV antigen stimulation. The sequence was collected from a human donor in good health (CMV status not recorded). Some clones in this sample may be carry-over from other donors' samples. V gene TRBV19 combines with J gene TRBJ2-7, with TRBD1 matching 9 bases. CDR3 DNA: TGTGCCAGTAGTATAAATACAGGGGGCTTCTACGAGCAGTACTTC. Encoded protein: CASSINTGGFYEQYF.